This entry lists 21 T cell receptor beta chains sequenced from one sample in a study of OX40 agonist ivuxolimab in advanced cancers. Using immunoSEQ multiplex PCR, the repertoire was profiled, and TCRdb retains in-frame clones only, with some absent. The data hold 30,000 to 40,000 clones, with roughly 91% observed a single time. The specimen was CD4+ or CD8+ T cells sorted from blood, collected in a trial of the OX40 agonist ivuxolimab. These receptors were collected from an adult with an advanced solid tumor such as melanoma, head and neck, liver or kidney cancer.

V is TRBV14 and J is TRBJ2-1; D remains ambiguous. Germline values: CDR1 SGHDN, CDR2 FVKESK. With 0 bases removed from V and 2 bases from J, the gap between germline ends came to 8 bases. This CDR3 region has 15 residues. The chain's CDR3 is CASSQDMGTYNEQFF. The CDR3 DNA is TGTGCCAGCAGCCAAGATATGGGGACCTACAATGAGCAGTTCTTC.

In its sample, this clone was seen a few times. The J gene is TRBJ2-7, the V gene TRBV4-2; 8 nucleotides line up with TRBD2. The CDR3 is 15 residues long. V trimming: 2 bases; J trimming: 2 bases; junction bases outside the gene matches: 5. Germline lookup yields CDR1 LGHNA and CDR2 YNFKEQ. The CDR3 here is CASSQTGTSPYEQYF. The CDR3 DNA is TGTGCCAGCAGCCAAACCGGGACTAGTCCCTACGAGCAGTACTTC.

The chain combines TRBV28 with TRBJ1-3; TRBD1 matches at 9 bases. After removal of 2 bases from V and 7 bases from J, the junction contained 6 bases not matched to a gene. The CDR3 sequence is 15 residues long. CDR1 is MDHEN and CDR2 is SYDVKM in the germline V gene. CDR3 coding DNA: TGTGCCAGCAGTTTACGGACAGGGGCGGAGAACACCATATATTTT. Its protein product is CASSLRTGAENTIYF. The full variable domain, with the rest looked up from reference TRBV28 and TRBJ1-3, is DVKVTQSSRYLVKRTGEKVFLECVQDMDHENMFWYRQDPGLGLRLIYFSYDVKMKEKGDIPEGYSVSREKKERFSLILESASTNQTSMYLCASSLRTGAENTIYFGEGSWLTVV.

This rearrangement joins TRBV6-1 to TRBJ2-4; TRBD2 might be the D (6 bases). Germline assignment: CDR1 MNHNS and CDR2 SASEGT. CDR3 length: 15 amino acids. Deletions cut 3 bases from V and 7 bases from J, with 16 bases between. CDR3 sequence reads: CASSELGGEGNIQYF. The CDR3 nucleotides are TGTGCCAGCAGTGAGCTGGGGGGAGAAGGGAACATTCAGTACTTC.

This chain joins TRBV5-8 and TRBJ2-1; D might be TRBD1 (5 bases). With 4 bases removed from V and 7 bases from J, the gap between germline ends came to 15 bases. Germline values: CDR1 SGHTS, CDR2 YDEGEE. CDR3 size: 14 residues. DNA for the CDR3: TGTGCCAGCAGCGTAAGTCTCAGGGTTAATGAGCAGTTCTTC. Its protein is CASSVSLRVNEQFF.

The rearrangement links TRBV5-1 to TRBJ2-1; a possible D gene is TRBD2 (5 bases). Germline lookup yields CDR1 SGHRS and CDR2 YFSETQ. This CDR3 spans 12 amino acids. V was shortened by 0 bases and J by 9 bases, with 7 bases between the two germline ends. CDR3 DNA sequence: TGCGCCAGCAGCTTGGCGGGGTTTGAGCAGTTCTTC. This sequence encodes CASSLAGFEQFF.

This clone was seen a single time. The chain couples TRBV19 to TRBJ2-5, with D possibly called TRBD1 or TRBD2 (5 bases each). The CDR3 runs 14 residues. V lost 7 bases and J lost 2, with 14 bases in between. The V gene's germline CDR1 is LNHDA and CDR2 SQIVND (reference sequence). CDR3 sequence (DNA): TGTGCCAGTAACACCCGGGACCCTCAAGAGACCCAGTACTTC. Encoded protein: CASNTRDPQETQYF. Full variable domain (outside the CDR3, taken from reference TRBV19 and TRBJ2-5): DGGITQSPKYLFRKEGQNVTLSCEQNLNHDAMYWYRQDPGQGLRLIYYSQIVNDFQKGDIAEGYSVSREKKESFPLTVTSAQKNPTAFYLCASNTRDPQETQYFGPGTRLLVL.

The chain employs TRBV6-5 and TRBJ1-1; D gene unclear. CDR3 length: 12 amino acids. Germline V gives CDR1 MNHEY, CDR2 SVGAGI. V was clipped by 7 bases and J by 1 base, with 7 bases between them. CDR3 bases: TGTGCCAGCAATGAGAGGAACACTGAAGCTTTCTTT. Protein product: CASNERNTEAFF.

This clone is a singleton in its sample. The chain is built from TRBV27 and TRBJ1-1, with D possibly TRBD1 on 5 matching bases. The CDR3 extends over 15 amino acids. The ends were cut back, 6 bases at V and 0 bases at J, with 14 bases in the middle. Looked up from germline, CDR1 is MNHEY and CDR2 is SMNVEV (reference sequence). CDR3 nucleotides: TGTGCCAGCAGGGGGGATGGGCGTATGAACACTGAAGCTTTCTTT. Translating it yields CASRGDGRMNTEAFF.

The chain combines TRBV28 with TRBJ1-2; D is uncertain. The V end lost 6 bases, the J end lost 4 bases, and 12 bases lay between the germline ends. Germline V gene lookup returns CDR1 MDHEN and CDR2 SYDVKM. The CDR3 spans 13 residues. The CDR3 DNA sequence: TGTGCCAGCAGGGAAGTCGCCGCCTATGGCTACACCTTC. Protein sequence: CASREVAAYGYTF.

The chain joins TRBV27 to TRBJ1-5; tentatively, D is TRBD1 (6 bases). CDR1 and CDR2 from the germline V gene are MNHEY and SMNVEV (reference sequence). The CDR3 sequence is 16 residues long. V gave up 5 bases and J gave up 8 bases, with 22 bases separating them. The CDR3 DNA reads TGTGCCAGCAGTCTACGATCTCGGGGGGGCGAAAAGCCCCAGCATTTT. Encoded protein: CASSLRSRGGEKPQHF.

The chain has TRBV5-6 and TRBJ2-7; the D is unclear. Trimming stripped 6 bases from V and 2 bases from J, with 12 bases between. The germline V gene encodes CDR1 SGHDT and CDR2 YYEEEE. There are 13 residues in the CDR3. The CDR3, as DNA: TGTGCCAGCACCCCGCGTCGGCCCTACGAGCAGTACTTC. This sequence encodes CASTPRRPYEQYF.

CDR3 sequence: CASSYPFYEQYF. The CDR3 coding sequence is TGTGCCAGCAGTTATCCTTTCTACGAGCAGTACTTC. The chain uses TRBV6-5 and TRBJ2-7; D remains ambiguous. Germline CDR1 reads MNHEY; CDR2 reads SVGAGI. Trimming left V 3 bases short and J 3 bases short, with 6 bases between. The CDR3 covers 12 residues.

V is TRBV7-2 and J is TRBJ1-2; D is unclear. This CDR3 region has 13 residues. V was shortened by 5 bases and J by 5 bases, with 12 bases between the two germline ends. Per germline, CDR1 SGHTA and CDR2 FQGNSA. The CDR3 is CASSSGFRYGYTF. The CDR3, as DNA: TGTGCCAGCAGCAGCGGGTTCCGTTATGGCTACACCTTC. The full variable domain, in which reference TRBV7-2 and TRBJ1-2 provide the parts outside the CDR3, is GAGVSQSPSNKVTEKGKDVELRCDPISGHTALYWYRQSLGQGLEFLIYFQGNSAPDKSGLPSDRFSAERTGGSVSTLTIQRTQQEDSAVYLCASSSGFRYGYTFGSGTRLTVV.

Written as DNA, the CDR3 is TGTGCCAGCAGTTTATCGGGACTAGGCTCGGGCGAGCAGTACTTC. The encoded protein is CASSLSGLGSGEQYF. The V call is TRBV6-1, the J call TRBJ2-7, with 8 bases matching TRBD2. J lost 6 bases, V lost 5 bases, and 12 bases had no gene match. The CDR3 is 15 residues long. Germline V gives CDR1 MNHNS, CDR2 SASEGT.

The rearrangement links TRBV30 to TRBJ1-1; no definite D call. Germline lookup yields CDR1 GTSNPN and CDR2 SVGIG (reference sequence). Trimming took 7 bases from V and 1 from J, leaving 7 bases between them. The CDR3 consists of 11 residues. CDR3 DNA: TGTGCCTCAACAACGAACACTGAAGCTTTCTTT. Amino acid sequence: CASTTNTEAFF.

The chain links TRBV5-6 to TRBJ2-7; D ambiguous. The V gene lost 4 bases and the J gene lost 9 bases, with 11 bases spanning the gap. This CDR3 region has 11 residues. Germline V CDR1 and CDR2: SGHDT, YYEEEE. CDR3 sequence: CASSQRVPQYF. The CDR3 DNA sequence: TGTGCCAGCAGCCAGCGCGTCCCGCAGTACTTC.

The chain is built from TRBV7-6 and TRBJ2-7, with D tentatively TRBD1 or TRBD2 (5 bases each). CDR3 size: 16 residues. Per germline, CDR1 SGHVS and CDR2 FNYEAQ. The germline V and J ends were trimmed by 3 bases and 2 bases, with 17 bases remaining between them. The chain's CDR3 is CASSLDGTSGTYEQYF. DNA for the CDR3: TGTGCCAGCAGCTTGGATGGGACGAGTGGAACCTACGAGCAGTACTTC. Full variable domain (missing parts from reference TRBV7-6 and TRBJ2-7): GAGVSQSPRYKVTKRGQDVALRCDPISGHVSLYWYRQALGQGPEFLTYFNYEAQQDKSGLPNDRFSAERPEGSISTLTIQRTEQRDSAMYRCASSLDGTSGTYEQYFGPGTRLTVT.

This rearrangement joins TRBV19 to TRBJ1-2, with a possible D match to TRBD1 (5 bases). The CDR3 is 14 amino acids. In germline, CDR1 is LNHDA, CDR2 SQIVND (reference sequence). Trimming removed 1 base at V and 6 bases at J, with 12 bases between. CDR3 residues: CASSIAWGADGYTF. CDR3 bases: TGTGCCAGTAGTATAGCTTGGGGCGCCGATGGCTACACCTTC. Full variable domain (rest looked up from reference TRBV19 and TRBJ1-2): DGGITQSPKYLFRKEGQNVTLSCEQNLNHDAMYWYRQDPGQGLRLIYYSQIVNDFQKGDIAEGYSVSREKKESFPLTVTSAQKNPTAFYLCASSIAWGADGYTFGSGTRLTVV.

The chain combines TRBV6-5 with TRBJ2-7; 9 positions match TRBD1. Germline V gives CDR1 MNHEY, CDR2 SVGAGI. V shed 6 bases, J shed 6 bases, and the junction held 6 bases outside the gene matches. The CDR3 runs 13 residues. CDR3 bases: TGTGCCAGCAGCGGGACAGGGTACGGCGAGCAGTACTTC. The encoded protein is CASSGTGYGEQYF.

This clone has only a few counts. The V and J genes are TRBV5-4 and TRBJ1-3; D not certain. Looked up from germline, CDR1 is SGHNT and CDR2 is YYREEE (reference sequence). The CDR3 sequence is 16 residues long. Trimming took 4 bases from V and 3 from J, leaving 17 bases between them. The CDR3 spells CASSPWRAGGGNTIYF. CDR3 in DNA: TGTGCCAGCAGCCCATGGCGAGCGGGCGGTGGAAACACCATATATTTT. Based on the CDR3 plus reference TRBV5-4 and TRBJ1-3, the full variable domain is ETGVTQSPTHLIKTRGQQVTLRCSSQSGHNTVSWYQQALGQGPQFIFQYYREEENGRGNFPPRFSGLQFPNYSSELNVNALELDDSALYLCASSPWRAGGGNTIYFGEGSWLTVV.